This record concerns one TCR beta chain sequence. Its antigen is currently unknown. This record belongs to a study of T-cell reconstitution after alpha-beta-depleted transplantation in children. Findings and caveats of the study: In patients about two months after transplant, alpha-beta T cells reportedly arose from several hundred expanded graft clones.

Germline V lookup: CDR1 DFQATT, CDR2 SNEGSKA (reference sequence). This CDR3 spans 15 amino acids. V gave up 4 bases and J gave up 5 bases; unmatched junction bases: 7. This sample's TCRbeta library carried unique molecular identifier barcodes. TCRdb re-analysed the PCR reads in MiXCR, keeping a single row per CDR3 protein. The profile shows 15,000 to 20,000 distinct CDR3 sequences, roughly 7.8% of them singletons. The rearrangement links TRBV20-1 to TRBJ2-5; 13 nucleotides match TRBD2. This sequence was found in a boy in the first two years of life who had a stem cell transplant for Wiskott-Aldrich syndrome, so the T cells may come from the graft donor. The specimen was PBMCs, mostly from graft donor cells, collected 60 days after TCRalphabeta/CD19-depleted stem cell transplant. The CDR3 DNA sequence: TGCAGTGCTAACGGACTAGCGGGAGCGGGTGAGACCCAGTACTTC. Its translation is CSANGLAGAGETQYF.